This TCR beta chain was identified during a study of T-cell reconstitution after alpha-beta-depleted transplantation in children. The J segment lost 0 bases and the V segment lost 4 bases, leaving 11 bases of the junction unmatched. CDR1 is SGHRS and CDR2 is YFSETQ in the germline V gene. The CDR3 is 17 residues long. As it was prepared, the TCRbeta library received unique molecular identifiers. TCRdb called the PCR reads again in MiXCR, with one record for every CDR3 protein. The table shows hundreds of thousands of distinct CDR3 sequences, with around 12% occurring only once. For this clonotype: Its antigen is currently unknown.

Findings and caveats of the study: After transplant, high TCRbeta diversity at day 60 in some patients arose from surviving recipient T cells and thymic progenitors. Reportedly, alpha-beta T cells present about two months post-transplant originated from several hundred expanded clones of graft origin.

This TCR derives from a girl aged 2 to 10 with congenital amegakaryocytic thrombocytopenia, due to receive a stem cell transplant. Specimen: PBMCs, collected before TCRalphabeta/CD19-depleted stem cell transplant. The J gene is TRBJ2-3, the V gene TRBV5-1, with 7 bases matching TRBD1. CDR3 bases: TGCGCCAGCAGCGGCACAGGGGCGACTTCTAGCACAGATACGCAGTATTTT. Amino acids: CASSGTGATSSTDTQYF.